These 18 T cell receptor beta chains share one sample of origin, sequenced in a study of tumour-infiltrating T cells in Burkitt lymphoma. Profiled with immunoSEQ multiplex PCR; TCRdb holds only in-frame clones, not every one. The table shows 11,000 to 15,000 clones, with roughly 74% occurring only once. Sequencing was carried out using tumor tissue. The receptors derive from a human donor with diffuse large B-cell lymphoma.

V is TRBV7-9 and J is TRBJ1-2; 7 nucleotides line up with TRBD1. From germline, CDR1 is SEHNR and CDR2 FQNEAQ (reference sequence). Trimming removed 2 bases from V and 0 bases from J; junction bases left unmatched: 12. The CDR3 loop spans 18 amino acids. The chain's CDR3 is CASSLRDRGPATNYGYTF. The CDR3 nucleotides are TGTGCCAGCAGCTTACGGGACAGAGGACCTGCCACTAACTATGGCTACACCTTC.

This clone was recorded once. The chain couples TRBV11-2 to TRBJ2-3; D is undetermined. The germline gives CDR1 SGHAT, CDR2 FQNNGV. V was cut by 2 bases and J by 3 bases, with 3 bases left in between. This CDR3 contains 12 residues. The CDR3 reads CASSLMTDTQYF. DNA for the CDR3: TGTGCCAGCAGCTTAATGACAGATACGCAGTATTTT.

The chain is built from TRBV29-1 and TRBJ2-4, with 9 bases lining up with TRBD1. The germline V gene encodes CDR1 SQVTM and CDR2 ANQGSEA. V lost 1 base to trimming and J lost 3 bases; unmatched junction nucleotides: 4. CDR3 length equals 15 residues. Here the CDR3 reads CSVEGTGADKNIQYF. Here the CDR3 DNA reads TGCAGCGTTGAAGGGACAGGGGCCGACAAAAACATTCAGTACTTC.

This clone came up a few times. The V gene is TRBV19, the J gene TRBJ2-7, with D tentatively TRBD2 (5 bases). V was clipped by 6 bases and J by 3 bases, with 12 bases between them. This CDR3 has 13 residues. Germline V gene sequence: CDR1 LNHDA, CDR2 SQIVND (reference sequence). The chain's CDR3 is CASSVRASYEQYF. As DNA, the CDR3 is TGTGCCAGTAGCGTGCGGGCCAGCTACGAGCAGTACTTC.

The V call is TRBV9, the J call TRBJ2-7; TRBD2 matches at 8 bases. J lost 3 bases, V lost 4 bases, and 9 bases had no gene match. The CDR3 is 15 residues long. CDR1 and CDR2 (germline): SGDLS, YYNGEE. CDR3 coding DNA: TGTGCCAGCAGCCCGAGCGGGAGTAGGGGCTACGAGCAGTACTTC. Encoded protein: CASSPSGSRGYEQYF. Variable domain in full (rest from reference TRBV9 and TRBJ2-7): DSGVTQTPKHLITATGQRVTLRCSPRSGDLSVYWYQQSLDQGLQFLIQYYNGEERAKGNILERFSAQQFPDLHSELNLSSLELGDSALYFCASSPSGSRGYEQYFGPGTRLTVT.

The chain employs TRBV15 and TRBJ2-3, with a possible D match to TRBD1 (7 bases). CDR1 is LNHNV, CDR2 YYDKDF, per germline (reference sequence). The CDR3 has 17 amino acids. V lost 0 bases and J lost 0, with 13 bases in between. The CDR3 reads CATSRDQGGLSTDTQYF. In DNA, the CDR3 is TGTGCCACCAGCAGAGATCAGGGGGGTTTGAGCACAGATACGCAGTATTTT.

V and J are TRBV27 and TRBJ2-7; maybe TRBD1 (5 bases). Germline V gene lookup returns CDR1 MNHEY and CDR2 SMNVEV (reference sequence). The V and J ends lost 0 bases and 3 bases respectively, with 12 bases between them. This CDR3 region has 15 residues. In DNA form, the CDR3 reads TGTGCCAGCAGTTTATCGGCAGGGTCTCACTACGAGCAGTACGTC. It yields the protein CASSLSAGSHYEQYV.

This chain connects TRBV25-1 to TRBJ1-5; D may be TRBD1 (6 bases). Germline CDR1 reads MGHDK; CDR2 reads SYGVNS. The CDR3 loop spans 15 amino acids. V was clipped by 6 bases and J by 0 bases, with 12 bases between them. This CDR3 reads CASSAGHTSNQPQHF. The CDR3 nucleotides read TGTGCCAGCAGCGCGGGACACACTAGCAATCAGCCCCAGCATTTT.

This chain uses TRBV5-4 with TRBJ2-2; no definite D call. Trimming left V 3 bases short and J 4 bases short, with 13 bases between. The germline V gene has CDR1 SGHNT and CDR2 YYREEE (reference sequence). CDR3 length: 15 amino acids. The CDR3 region is CASSSRGRSTGELFF. CDR3 DNA sequence: TGTGCCAGCAGCTCCCGAGGCAGATCCACCGGGGAGCTGTTTTTT.

The rearrangement links TRBV5-6 to TRBJ2-4, with D perhaps matching TRBD2 (5 bases). With 2 bases removed from V and 3 bases from J, the gap between germline ends came to 9 bases. The V gene's germline CDR1 is SGHDT and CDR2 YYEEEE. This CDR3 region has 14 residues. CDR3 protein: CASSFRGVKNIQYF. The CDR3 DNA reads TGTGCCAGCAGCTTTCGGGGTGTCAAAAACATTCAGTACTTC.

The chain joins TRBV2 to TRBJ2-1; D is undetermined. V was shortened by 4 bases and J by 4 bases, with 2 bases between the two germline ends. CDR3 length equals 11 residues. Germline-derived CDR1 and CDR2 are SNHLY and FYNNEI. In DNA form, the CDR3 reads TGTGCCAGCAGTGGTTACAATGAGCAGTTCTTC. The encoded protein is CASSGYNEQFF.

In this sample, this clone turned up a few times. The V and J genes are TRBV4-2 and TRBJ1-1, with 8 bases identical to TRBD1. The CDR3 has 21 residues. V was clipped by 0 bases and J by 2 bases; unmatched bases: 20. Germline V gene sequence: CDR1 LGHNA, CDR2 YNFKEQ. The DNA of the CDR3 is TGTGCCAGCAGCCAAGATCGCCCCGACAGGGGACGGATATTAGGCAACACTGAAGCTTTCTTT. Protein sequence: CASSQDRPDRGRILGNTEAFF.

By sample share, this clone is medium-sized. The chain has TRBV11-2 and TRBJ1-1; 7 bases line up with TRBD1. There are 14 residues in the CDR3. The junction had 6 bases not matched to a gene; V was cut back by 1 base and J by 7 bases. Germline loops: CDR1 SGHAT, CDR2 FQNNGV. The chain's CDR3 is CASSLAGTAFEAFF. CDR3 bases: TGTGCCAGCAGCTTAGCCGGGACAGCTTTTGAAGCTTTCTTT. Full variable domain (rest looked up from reference TRBV11-2 and TRBJ1-1): EAGVAQSPRYKIIEKRQSVAFWCNPISGHATLYWYQQILGQGPKLLIQFQNNGVVDDSQLPKDRFSAERLKGVDSTLKIQPAKLEDSAVYLCASSLAGTAFEAFFGQGTRLTVV.

This chain joins TRBV2 and TRBJ1-4, with D hard to call. The V gene lost 3 bases and the J gene lost 11 bases, with 7 bases spanning the gap. CDR1 is SNHLY and CDR2 is FYNNEI in the germline V gene. The CDR3 covers 11 residues. CDR3 DNA sequence: TGTGCCAGCAGTGATTCGGGGAAACTGTTTTTT. Amino acids: CASSDSGKLFF.

This rearrangement joins TRBV2 to TRBJ1-2, with D possibly TRBD1 on 5 matching bases. V dropped 3 bases and J dropped 5 bases, with 13 bases sitting between them. Germline loops: CDR1 SNHLY, CDR2 FYNNEI. This CDR3 region has 14 residues. CDR3 region: CASSDPGEGYGYTF. As DNA, the CDR3 is TGTGCCAGCAGTGATCCGGGGGAGGGATATGGCTACACCTTC.

In this sample, this clone turned up a few times. This chain joins TRBV28 and TRBJ2-7, with 7 bases that match TRBD2. With 5 bases clipped from V and 3 bases from J, the junction kept 16 bases outside the gene matches. The CDR3 consists of 17 residues. Germline CDR1 is MDHEN and CDR2 is SYDVKM. The CDR3 nucleotides read TGTGCCAGCAGTACCCTCACCATGGGGGGAGGGGACTACGAGCAGTACTTC. Residues: CASSTLTMGGGDYEQYF.

In this sample, this clone turned up once. The chain links TRBV19 to TRBJ2-1; perhaps TRBD2 as D (6 bases). Germline CDR1 reads LNHDA; CDR2 reads SQIVND (reference sequence). Trimming removed 10 bases at V and 7 bases at J, with 23 bases between. The CDR3 is 15 amino acids. The CDR3 DNA is TGTGCCACAAGTAGTTTAGGAGGGCCGAGGAATGAGCAGTTCTTC. Protein sequence: CATSSLGGPRNEQFF.

V gene TRBV29-1 combines with J gene TRBJ2-1; 9 nucleotides line up with TRBD1. The V segment lost 4 bases and the J segment 6 bases; nucleotides outside the gene matches: 10. This CDR3 spans 15 amino acids. CDR1 SQVTM and CDR2 ANQGSEA come from the germline V gene. The CDR3 DNA follows: TGCAGCGTTGTCCGATTGGGGACAGGGATCAATGAGCAGTTCTTC. Its translation is CSVVRLGTGINEQFF.